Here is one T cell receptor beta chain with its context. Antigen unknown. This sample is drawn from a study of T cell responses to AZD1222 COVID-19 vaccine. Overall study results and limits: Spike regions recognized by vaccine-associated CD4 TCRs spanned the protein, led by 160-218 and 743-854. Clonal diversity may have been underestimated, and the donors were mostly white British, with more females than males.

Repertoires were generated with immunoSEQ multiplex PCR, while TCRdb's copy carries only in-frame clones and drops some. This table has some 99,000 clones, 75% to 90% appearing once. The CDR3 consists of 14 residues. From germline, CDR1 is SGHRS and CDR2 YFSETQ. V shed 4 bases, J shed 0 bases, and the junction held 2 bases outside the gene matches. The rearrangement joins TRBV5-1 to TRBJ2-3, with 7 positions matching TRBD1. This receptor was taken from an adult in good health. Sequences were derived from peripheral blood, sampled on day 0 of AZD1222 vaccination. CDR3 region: CASSMGQSTDTQYF. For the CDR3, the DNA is TGCGCCAGCAGCATGGGACAGAGCACAGATACGCAGTATTTT.